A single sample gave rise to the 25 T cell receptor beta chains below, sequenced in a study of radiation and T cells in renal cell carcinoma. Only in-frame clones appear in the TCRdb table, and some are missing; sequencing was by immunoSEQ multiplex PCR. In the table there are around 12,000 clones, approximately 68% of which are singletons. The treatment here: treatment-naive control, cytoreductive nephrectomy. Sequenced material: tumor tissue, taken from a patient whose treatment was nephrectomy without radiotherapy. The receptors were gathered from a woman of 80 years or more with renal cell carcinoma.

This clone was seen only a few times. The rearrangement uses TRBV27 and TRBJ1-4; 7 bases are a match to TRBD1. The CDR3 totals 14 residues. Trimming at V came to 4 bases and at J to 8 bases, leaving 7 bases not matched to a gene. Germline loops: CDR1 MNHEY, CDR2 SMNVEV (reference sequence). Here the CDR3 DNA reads TGTGCCAGCAGTTCACAGGGGCGTCGGGAAAAACTGTTTTTT. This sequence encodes CASSSQGRREKLFF.

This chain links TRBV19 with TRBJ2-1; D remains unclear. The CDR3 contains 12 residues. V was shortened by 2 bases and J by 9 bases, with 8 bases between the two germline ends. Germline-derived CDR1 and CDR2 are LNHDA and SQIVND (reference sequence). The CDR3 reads CASSISYGEQFF. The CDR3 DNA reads TGTGCCAGTAGTATATCGTATGGTGAGCAGTTCTTC.

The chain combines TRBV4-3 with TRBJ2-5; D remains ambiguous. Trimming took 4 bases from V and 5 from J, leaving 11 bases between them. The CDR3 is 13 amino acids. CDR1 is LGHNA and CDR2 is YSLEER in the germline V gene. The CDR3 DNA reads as TGCGCCAGCAGCCTCCTCCTGGCGGAGACCCAGTACTTC. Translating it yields CASSLLLAETQYF.

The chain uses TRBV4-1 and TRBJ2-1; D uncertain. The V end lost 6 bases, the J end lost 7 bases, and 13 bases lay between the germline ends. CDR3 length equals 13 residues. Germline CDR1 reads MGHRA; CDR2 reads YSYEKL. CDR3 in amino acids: CASSGTRPNEQFF. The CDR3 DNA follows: TGCGCCAGCAGTGGTACGAGGCCGAATGAGCAGTTCTTC.

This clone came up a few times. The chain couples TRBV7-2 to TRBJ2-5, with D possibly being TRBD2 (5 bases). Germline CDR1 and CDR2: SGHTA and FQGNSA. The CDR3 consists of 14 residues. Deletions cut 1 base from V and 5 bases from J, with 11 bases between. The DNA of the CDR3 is TGTGCCAGCAGCTTAGGAGGGCCTGTGGAGACCCAGTACTTC. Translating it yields CASSLGGPVETQYF.

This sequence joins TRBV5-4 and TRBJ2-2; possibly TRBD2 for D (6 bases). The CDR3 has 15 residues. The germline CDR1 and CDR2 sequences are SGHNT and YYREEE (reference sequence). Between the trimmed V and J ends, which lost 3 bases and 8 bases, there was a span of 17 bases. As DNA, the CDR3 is TGTGCCAGCAGCTCCGGGACGGGGAGGTGGGGGGAGCTGTTTTTT. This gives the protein CASSSGTGRWGELFF.

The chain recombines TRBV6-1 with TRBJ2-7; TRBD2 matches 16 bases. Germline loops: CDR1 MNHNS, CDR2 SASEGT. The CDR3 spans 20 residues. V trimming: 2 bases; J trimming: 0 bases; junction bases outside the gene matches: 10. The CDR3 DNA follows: TGTGCCAGCAGTGAAAAGCCCCCGGGACTAGCGGGGGGGGGCTCCTACGAGCAGTACTTC. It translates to CASSEKPPGLAGGGSYEQYF.

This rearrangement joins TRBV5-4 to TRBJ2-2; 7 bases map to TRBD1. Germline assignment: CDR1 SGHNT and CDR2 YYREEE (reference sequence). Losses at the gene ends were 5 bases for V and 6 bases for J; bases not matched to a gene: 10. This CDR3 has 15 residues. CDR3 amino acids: CASSEQGLKAGELFF. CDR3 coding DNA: TGTGCCAGCAGTGAACAGGGGCTTAAGGCCGGGGAGCTGTTTTTT.

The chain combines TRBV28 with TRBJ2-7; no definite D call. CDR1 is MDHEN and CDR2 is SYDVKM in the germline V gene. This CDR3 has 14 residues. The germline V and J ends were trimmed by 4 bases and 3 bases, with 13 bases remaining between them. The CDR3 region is CASSSRPPLYEQYV. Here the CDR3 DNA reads TGTGCCAGCAGTTCGAGACCTCCTCTCTACGAGCAGTACGTC.

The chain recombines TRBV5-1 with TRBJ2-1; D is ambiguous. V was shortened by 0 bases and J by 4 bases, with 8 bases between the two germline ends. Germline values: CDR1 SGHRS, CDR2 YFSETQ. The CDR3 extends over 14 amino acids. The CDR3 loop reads CASSLGSDYNEQFF. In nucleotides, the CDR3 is TGCGCCAGCAGCTTGGGGTCCGATTACAATGAGCAGTTCTTC.

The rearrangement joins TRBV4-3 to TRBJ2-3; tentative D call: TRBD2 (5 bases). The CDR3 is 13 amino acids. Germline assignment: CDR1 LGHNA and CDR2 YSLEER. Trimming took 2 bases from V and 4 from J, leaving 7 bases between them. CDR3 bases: TGCGCCAGCAGCCAAAACGGGGCAGATACGCAGTATTTT. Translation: CASSQNGADTQYF.

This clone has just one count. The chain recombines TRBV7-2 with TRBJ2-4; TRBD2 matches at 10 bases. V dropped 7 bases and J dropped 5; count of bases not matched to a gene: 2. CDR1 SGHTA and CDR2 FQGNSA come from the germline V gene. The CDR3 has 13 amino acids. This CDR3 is CASNLAGENIQYF. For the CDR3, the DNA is TGTGCCAGCAATCTAGCGGGGGAAAACATTCAGTACTTC.

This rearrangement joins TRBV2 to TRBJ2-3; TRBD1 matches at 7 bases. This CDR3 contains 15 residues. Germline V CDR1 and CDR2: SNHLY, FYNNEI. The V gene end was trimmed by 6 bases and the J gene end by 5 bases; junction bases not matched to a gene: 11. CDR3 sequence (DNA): TGTGCCAGCAGCGCCGGGGACAGTGGGGTAGATACGCAGTATTTT. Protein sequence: CASSAGDSGVDTQYF.

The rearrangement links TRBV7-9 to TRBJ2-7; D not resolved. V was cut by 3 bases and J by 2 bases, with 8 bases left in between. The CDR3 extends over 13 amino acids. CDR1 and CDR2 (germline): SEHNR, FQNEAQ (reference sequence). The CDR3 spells CASSLSDPYEQYF. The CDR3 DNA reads TGTGCCAGCAGCTTGTCTGATCCCTACGAGCAGTACTTC.

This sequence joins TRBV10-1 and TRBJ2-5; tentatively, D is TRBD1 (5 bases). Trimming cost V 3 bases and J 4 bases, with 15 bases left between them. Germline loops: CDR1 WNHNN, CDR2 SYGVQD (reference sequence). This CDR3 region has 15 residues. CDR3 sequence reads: CASSEASRAGETQYF. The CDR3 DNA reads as TGCGCCAGCAGTGAAGCCTCCAGGGCAGGAGAGACCCAGTACTTC.

The chain's CDR3 is CASRRTGGSYEQYF. The CDR3 nucleotides are TGCGCCAGCAGACGGACAGGGGGAAGCTACGAGCAGTACTTC. The chain links TRBV5-1 to TRBJ2-7, with TRBD1 matching over 10 bases. The germline V gene encodes CDR1 SGHRS and CDR2 YFSETQ. The CDR3 runs to 14 residues. With 5 bases clipped from V and 3 bases from J, the junction kept 5 bases outside the gene matches.

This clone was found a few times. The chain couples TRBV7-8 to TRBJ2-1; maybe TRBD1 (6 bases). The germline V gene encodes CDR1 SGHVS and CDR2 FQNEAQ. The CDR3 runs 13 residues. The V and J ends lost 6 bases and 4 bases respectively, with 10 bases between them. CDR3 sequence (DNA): TGTGCCAGCAGGAGAGGGGGATACAATGAGCAGTTCTTC. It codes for CASRRGGYNEQFF.

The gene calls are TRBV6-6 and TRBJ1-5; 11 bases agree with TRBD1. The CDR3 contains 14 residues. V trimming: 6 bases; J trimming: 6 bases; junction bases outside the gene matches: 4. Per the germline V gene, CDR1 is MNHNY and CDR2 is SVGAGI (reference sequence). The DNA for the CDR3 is TGTGCCAGCAGACGGGGACAGGGGGTTCAGCCCCAGCATTTT. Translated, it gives CASRRGQGVQPQHF.

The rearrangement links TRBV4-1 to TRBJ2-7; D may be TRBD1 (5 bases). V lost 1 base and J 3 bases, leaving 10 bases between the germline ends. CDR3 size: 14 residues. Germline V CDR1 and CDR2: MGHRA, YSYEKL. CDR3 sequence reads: CASSQAPGNYEQYV. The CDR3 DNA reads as TGCGCCAGCAGCCAAGCGCCAGGGAACTACGAGCAGTACGTC.

As DNA, the CDR3 is TGTGCCAGCAGCACGCAGGGTCGCGGCGAGCAGTACTTC. Protein: CASSTQGRGEQYF. The chain employs TRBV9 and TRBJ2-7; tentatively, D is TRBD1 (5 bases). Trimming removed 4 bases from V and 6 bases from J, with 14 bases in between. This CDR3 has 13 amino acids. Looked up from germline, CDR1 is SGDLS and CDR2 is YYNGEE.

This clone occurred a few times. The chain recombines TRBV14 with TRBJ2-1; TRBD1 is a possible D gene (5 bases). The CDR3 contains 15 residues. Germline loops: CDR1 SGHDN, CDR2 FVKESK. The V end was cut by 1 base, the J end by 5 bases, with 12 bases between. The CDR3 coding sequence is TGTGCCAGCAGCCAAGTTTGGGGCACCCACAATGAGCAGTTCTTC. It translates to CASSQVWGTHNEQFF.

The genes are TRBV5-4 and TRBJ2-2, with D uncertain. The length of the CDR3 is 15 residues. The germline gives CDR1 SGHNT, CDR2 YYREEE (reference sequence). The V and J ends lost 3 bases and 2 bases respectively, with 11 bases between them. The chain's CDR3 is CASSSRSDNTGELFF. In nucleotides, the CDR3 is TGTGCCAGCAGCTCCCGCTCGGATAACACCGGGGAGCTGTTTTTT.

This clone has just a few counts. CDR3 in DNA: TGTGCCATCAGTGAAAGACAAGAGCAGTTCTTC. This gives the protein CAISERQEQFF. The chain employs TRBV10-3 and TRBJ2-1; D ambiguous. This CDR3 has 11 residues. Germline assignment: CDR1 ENHRY and CDR2 SYGVKD. Trimming took off 3 bases at V and 10 bases at J, with 7 bases between the two ends.

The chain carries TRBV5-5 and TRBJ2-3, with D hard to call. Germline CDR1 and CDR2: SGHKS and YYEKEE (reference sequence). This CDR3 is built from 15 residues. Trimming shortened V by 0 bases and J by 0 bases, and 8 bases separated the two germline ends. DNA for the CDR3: TGTGCCAGCAGCTTGGTGGGGTTTAGCACAGATACGCAGTATTTT. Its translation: CASSLVGFSTDTQYF.

The CDR3 spells CASYDRGYEQYF. CDR3 nucleotide sequence: TGCGCCAGCTACGACAGGGGCTACGAGCAGTACTTC. V and J are TRBV10-2 and TRBJ2-5; 8 positions agree with TRBD1. The J call could be wrong; TRBJ2-7 is a better fit for the DNA end. The CDR3 spans 12 residues. Germline V lookup: CDR1 WSHSY, CDR2 SAAADI.